Shown below are 25 T cell receptor beta chains from a single sample sequenced in a study of vaccination effects on CD4 cells after COVID-19. Cultured cells yielded isolated CD4+ T cells after 10 to 11 days. The person was diagnosed with PCR-confirmed SARS-CoV-2 infection between March and December 2020. Participants got two doses of BNT162b2 or mRNA-1273 vaccine. Clones were sequenced by immunoSEQ multiplex PCR, and TCRdb holds only the in-frame ones, with some missing. The top ten clones hold about 7.1% of a sample with about 34,000 clones, around 75% of them seen once. For these TCRs, the target antigens are not known. The sequencing here drew on CD4+ T cells from PBMCs cultured without peptide, taken after COVID-19 vaccination. The source of these receptors is a human donor who had a prior SARS-CoV-2 infection.

The gene calls are TRBV18 and TRBJ1-2, with D perhaps TRBD1 (5 bases). The CDR3 runs to 13 residues. V lost 3 bases, J lost 7 bases, and 12 bases lay in between. CDR1 KGHSH and CDR2 LQKENI come from the germline V gene. For the CDR3, the DNA is TGTGCCAGCTCACCCCAGGGAGTAGGTGGCTACACCTTC. Protein sequence: CASSPQGVGGYTF.

This chain connects TRBV18 to TRBJ1-5; TRBD1 agrees at 10 bases. The junction had 7 bases not matched to a gene; V was cut back by 4 bases and J by 7 bases. CDR1 and CDR2 (germline): KGHSH, LQKENI. The CDR3 extends over 15 amino acids. CDR3 protein: CASSRDRGHWQPQHF. The CDR3 DNA sequence: TGTGCCAGCTCACGGGACAGGGGACATTGGCAGCCCCAGCATTTT. The full variable domain, its missing parts supplied by reference TRBV18 and TRBJ1-5, is NAGVMQNPRHLVRRRGQEARLRCSPMKGHSHVYWYRQLPEEGLKFMVYLQKENIIDESGMPKERFSAEFPKEGPSILRIQQVVRGDSAAYFCASSRDRGHWQPQHFGDGTRLSIL.

This rearrangement joins TRBV12-3 or TRBV12-4 to TRBJ1-2, with D possibly matching TRBD1 (6 bases). This CDR3 comprises 13 residues. V was cut by 5 bases and J by 4 bases, with 11 bases left in between. CDR3 in DNA: TGTGCCAGCAGTGGGGGCTCACTCTATGGCTACACCTTC. Translating it yields CASSGGSLYGYTF.

The chain combines TRBV2 with TRBJ1-5, with unresolved D. The CDR3 has 11 residues. Trimming stripped 3 bases from V and 5 bases from J, with 2 bases between. Germline V gene lookup returns CDR1 SNHLY and CDR2 FYNNEI. CDR3 loop: CASSDDQPQHF. CDR3 DNA: TGTGCCAGCAGTGACGATCAGCCCCAGCATTTT.

V and J are TRBV19 and TRBJ2-7; perhaps D is TRBD1 or TRBD2 (8 bases each). The CDR3 spans 18 residues. CDR1 and CDR2 (germline): LNHDA, SQIVND (reference sequence). V was clipped by 5 bases and J by 2 bases, with 25 bases between them. The CDR3 coding sequence is TGTGCCAGTAGTCCCTCCGGACGGGGGGGACAGGACGCCTACGAGCAGTACTTC. Its translation: CASSPSGRGGQDAYEQYF.

The chain uses TRBV6-2 or TRBV6-3 and TRBJ2-1, with TRBD1 as a possible D gene (5 bases). CDR1 MNHEY and CDR2 SVGEGT come from the germline V gene. CDR3 size: 13 residues. V shed 5 bases and J shed 9 bases, with 14 bases lying between them. The DNA for the CDR3 is TGTGCCAGCAGTCCATTCAGGGTTATTGAGCAGTTCTTC. This translates into CASSPFRVIEQFF.

This chain links TRBV2 with TRBJ2-7, with TRBD2 matching 7 bases. Germline assignment: CDR1 SNHLY and CDR2 FYNNEI. Trimming cost V 5 bases and J 3 bases; bases outside gene matches: 10. This CDR3 has 15 residues. The CDR3 DNA sequence: TGTGCCAGCAGTTCCCTAGGAGCGGGAAACTACGAGCAGTACTTC. Its protein is CASSSLGAGNYEQYF.

V and J are TRBV30 and TRBJ2-7, with TRBD1 matching over 7 bases. The CDR3 is 15 residues long. With V trimmed by 2 bases and J by 1 base, 8 bases remained unmatched. Germline V gene sequence: CDR1 GTSNPN, CDR2 SVGIG (reference sequence). CDR3 loop: CAWSQLGTVSYEQYF. CDR3 DNA: TGTGCCTGGAGTCAATTAGGGACAGTGTCCTACGAGCAGTACTTC.

The rearrangement links TRBV7-3 to TRBJ2-7, with 7 bases aligning to TRBD2. Germline CDR1 reads SGHTA; CDR2 reads FQGTGA. Losses at the gene ends were 5 bases for V and 5 bases for J; bases not matched to a gene: 6. This CDR3 contains 13 residues. The CDR3 loop reads CASSQVAGDEQYF. As DNA, the CDR3 is TGTGCCAGCAGCCAGGTGGCGGGAGACGAGCAGTACTTC.

V and J are TRBV7-9 and TRBJ1-2; D uncertain. Germline V gene data show CDR1 as SEHNR and CDR2 as FQNEAQ (reference sequence). The V and J ends lost 5 bases and 7 bases respectively, with 14 bases between them. The CDR3 is made up of 13 amino acids. The CDR3 is CASSPRTLGGYTF. CDR3 DNA sequence: TGTGCCAGCAGCCCGCGGACTCTCGGTGGCTACACCTTC.

V and J are TRBV7-2 and TRBJ1-3; 11 positions match TRBD1. Looked up from germline, CDR1 is SGHTA and CDR2 is FQGNSA. CDR3 length: 15 residues. Trimming cost V 5 bases and J 4 bases; bases outside gene matches: 4. This chain's CDR3 is CASSPGQGAGNTIYF. The CDR3 DNA reads TGTGCCAGCAGCCCAGGACAGGGGGCGGGAAACACCATATATTTT. The variable domain in full, with the rest retrieved from reference TRBV7-2 and TRBJ1-3, is GAGVSQSPSNKVTEKGKDVELRCDPISGHTALYWYRQSLGQGLEFLIYFQGNSAPDKSGLPSDRFSAERTGGSVSTLTIQRTQQEDSAVYLCASSPGQGAGNTIYFGEGSWLTVV.

This sequence joins TRBV7-6 and TRBJ1-1, with TRBD1 matching 8 bases. The CDR3 runs to 15 residues. With V trimmed by 2 bases and J by 6 bases, 8 bases remained unmatched. CDR1 SGHVS and CDR2 FNYEAQ come from the germline V gene. The CDR3 DNA reads TGTGCCAGCAGCTTATTTGGGCAGGGGGCCTCTGAAGCTTTCTTT. This sequence encodes CASSLFGQGASEAFF.

The chain uses TRBV7-2 and TRBJ1-3, with a possible D match to TRBD1 (5 bases). The V end was cut by 6 bases, the J end by 3 bases, with 12 bases between. Germline CDR1 reads SGHTA; CDR2 reads FQGNSA. The CDR3 totals 14 residues. CDR3 loop: CASSRGGFGNTIYF. CDR3 DNA sequence: TGTGCCAGCAGTCGGGGGGGGTTTGGAAACACCATATATTTT.

This chain joins TRBV19 and TRBJ1-2; TRBD1 matches 8 bases. Looked up from germline, CDR1 is LNHDA and CDR2 is SQIVND (reference sequence). The CDR3 extends over 16 amino acids. J was trimmed by 4 bases and V by 4 bases; bases with no gene match: 11. The chain's CDR3 is CASSTHDRGSIYGYTF. CDR3 sequence (DNA): TGTGCCAGTAGTACCCACGACAGGGGCAGCATCTATGGCTACACCTTC.

This chain joins TRBV10-3 and TRBJ2-1; TRBD2 agrees at 9 bases. This CDR3 is 17 amino acids long. V shed 7 bases and J 7 bases; nucleotides not matched to a gene: 17. CDR1 is ENHRY and CDR2 is SYGVKD in the germline V gene. The CDR3 protein is CAIMTSGSTGFRNEQFF. CDR3 in DNA: TGTGCCATCATGACTAGCGGAAGTACGGGATTCAGGAATGAGCAGTTCTTC.

The chain uses TRBV6-1 and TRBJ1-5; D is ambiguous. From germline, CDR1 is MNHNS and CDR2 SASEGT. The CDR3 is made up of 12 amino acids. Deletions cut 3 bases from V and 9 bases from J, with 9 bases between. CDR3 amino acids: CASSEGFLPQHF. The CDR3 DNA sequence: TGTGCCAGCAGTGAGGGCTTTTTGCCCCAGCATTTT.

The rearrangement joins TRBV30 to TRBJ1-1; the D gene is possibly TRBD1 (6 bases). CDR1 is GTSNPN and CDR2 is SVGIG in the germline V gene (reference sequence). Between the trimmed V and J ends, which lost 2 bases and 6 bases, there was a span of 19 bases. CDR3 length equals 15 residues. The CDR3 nucleotides read TGTGCCTGGAGTCGAAAAGGAGAGGGGGGAGCTGAAGCTTTCTTT. Amino acids: CAWSRKGEGGAEAFF. Supplemented by reference TRBV30 and TRBJ1-1, the full variable domain reads SQTIHQWPATLVQPVGSPLSLECTVEGTSNPNLYWYRQAAGRGLQLLFYSVGIGQISSEVPQNLSASRPQDRQFILSSKKLLLSDSGFYLCAWSRKGEGGAEAFFGQGTRLTVV.

The genes are TRBV12-3 or TRBV12-4 and TRBJ1-2; no clear D. CDR3 length: 13 amino acids. V was trimmed by 2 bases and J by 5 bases, leaving 9 bases between them. The CDR3 coding sequence is TGTGCCAGCAGTTTAAGGGCTCAGTATGGCTACACCTTC. This codes for CASSLRAQYGYTF.

In this sample, this clone turned up a few times. The V call is TRBV5-4, the J call TRBJ2-1, with D unresolved. The V end was cut by 4 bases, the J end by 4 bases, with 9 bases between. Per germline, CDR1 SGHNT and CDR2 YYREEE (reference sequence). The CDR3 covers 13 residues. Here the CDR3 DNA reads TGTGCCAGCAGCGCAACAGAATACAATGAGCAGTTCTTC. Encoded protein: CASSATEYNEQFF.

The CDR3 loop reads CASSLGFSGIGETQYF. The CDR3 DNA reads TGTGCCAGCAGCTTAGGGTTCTCGGGGATTGGGGAGACCCAGTACTTC. The chain carries TRBV11-2 and TRBJ2-5; D is possibly TRBD2 (5 bases). Trimming shortened V by 1 base and J by 5 bases, and 17 bases separated the two germline ends. Germline CDR1 reads SGHAT; CDR2 reads FQNNGV. The CDR3 is made up of 16 amino acids.

The chain employs TRBV28 and TRBJ2-1, with D maybe TRBD2 (6 bases). The V end was cut by 9 bases, the J end by 10 bases, with 13 bases between. The CDR3 spans 11 residues. CDR1 is MDHEN and CDR2 is SYDVKM in the germline V gene. This CDR3 reads CASQPGEEQFF. The CDR3 bases are TGTGCCAGTCAACCGGGGGAGGAGCAGTTCTTC.

This sequence joins TRBV24-1 and TRBJ2-2; perhaps TRBD1 as D (6 bases). The CDR3 has 16 amino acids. CDR1 and CDR2 (germline): KGHDR, SFDVKD. The germline V and J ends were trimmed by 4 bases and 8 bases, with 19 bases remaining between them. The CDR3 loop is CATSDAEDRSRGELFF. The CDR3 DNA reads TGTGCCACCAGTGACGCCGAAGACAGGTCAAGGGGGGAGCTGTTTTTT.

J is TRBJ2-7 and V is TRBV11-1, with D possibly TRBD2 on 6 matching bases. The germline V and J ends were trimmed by 4 bases and 3 bases, with 13 bases remaining between them. This CDR3 spans 14 amino acids. Looked up from germline, CDR1 is SGHAT and CDR2 is FQDESV (reference sequence). In nucleotides, the CDR3 is TGTGCCAGCAGCTATAGCGGTCAGGGCTACGAGCAGTACTTC. Translating it yields CASSYSGQGYEQYF. The whole variable domain, filled in from reference TRBV11-1 and TRBJ2-7, reads EAEVAQSPRYKITEKSQAVAFWCDPISGHATLYWYRQILGQGPELLVQFQDESVVDDSQLPKDRFSAERLKGVDSTLKIQPAELGDSAMYLCASSYSGQGYEQYFGPGTRLTVT.

The rearrangement joins TRBV4-1 to TRBJ1-1, with no clear D. This CDR3 region has 16 residues. Germline CDR1 MGHRA, CDR2 YSYEKL. V was shortened by 0 bases and J by 1 base, with 12 bases between the two germline ends. The CDR3 DNA reads TGCGCCAGCAGCCAAGAACTGGGCGGACGGAACACTGAAGCTTTCTTT. Its translation: CASSQELGGRNTEAFF.

The chain has TRBV18 and TRBJ1-1; 10 bases line up with TRBD1. With V trimmed by 2 bases and J by 10 bases, 13 bases remained unmatched. CDR1 is KGHSH and CDR2 is LQKENI in the germline V gene. The CDR3 is made up of 16 amino acids. The CDR3: CASSPWDIGTGEGAFF. CDR3 DNA sequence: TGTGCCAGCTCACCATGGGATATAGGGACAGGGGAAGGAGCTTTCTTT.